These 30 T cell receptor beta chains originate from one sample sequenced in a study of cytomegalovirus exposure and HLA in healthy donors. PCR was performed using 60 Vbeta and 13 Jbeta primers. The repertoire was sequenced with immunoSEQ multiplex PCR; TCRdb's copy has only in-frame clones and lacks some. The profile covers approximately 170,000 clones, with roughly four fifths appearing a single time and roughly 1.6% taken by the ten largest. Specimen: PBMCs. Receptors originate from a man between 40 and 49 years old in good health and CMV-seronegative.

This clone has just one count. The chain combines TRBV6-6 with TRBJ1-1; D is unresolved. Germline V gives CDR1 MNHNY, CDR2 SVGAGI (reference sequence). The CDR3 length is 12 residues. V was cut by 11 bases and J by 0 bases, with 10 bases left in between. CDR3 sequence: CAAGSVNTEAFF. CDR3 nucleotides: TGTGCCGCGGGTTCTGTGAACACTGAAGCTTTCTTT.

This rearrangement joins TRBV11-1 to TRBJ1-2; D gene uncertain. The V gene lost 3 bases and the J gene lost 3 bases, with 8 bases spanning the gap. The length of the CDR3 is 13 residues. Germline lookup yields CDR1 SGHAT and CDR2 FQDESV (reference sequence). The CDR3 nucleotides read TGTGCCAGCAGCTTCGGGGTCGACTATGGCTACACCTTC. It specifies CASSFGVDYGYTF.

This clone was seen once. The rearrangement joins TRBV7-9 to TRBJ1-5; D remains ambiguous. Germline V lookup: CDR1 SEHNR, CDR2 FQNEAQ (reference sequence). This CDR3 contains 15 residues. The V and J ends lost 3 bases and 2 bases respectively, with 11 bases between them. The CDR3 coding sequence is TGTGCCAGCAGCTTCGCAGGTTTTGGCAATCAGCCCCAGCATTTT. Translated, it gives CASSFAGFGNQPQHF.

The chain is built from TRBV27 and TRBJ2-2; D is unresolved. Trimming took off 3 bases at V and 0 bases at J, with 14 bases between the two ends. The CDR3 consists of 17 residues. Germline V gene lookup returns CDR1 MNHEY and CDR2 SMNVEV (reference sequence). CDR3 DNA sequence: TGTGCCAGCAGTTTCTCCGCCAGGTTCGCGAACACCGGGGAGCTGTTTTTT. Protein product: CASSFSARFANTGELFF.

The rearrangement uses TRBV27 and TRBJ1-1; tentative D call: TRBD1 (5 bases). Trimming removed 4 bases from V and 1 base from J, with 16 bases in between. CDR1 and CDR2 from the germline V gene are MNHEY and SMNVEV (reference sequence). This CDR3 spans 16 amino acids. CDR3 protein: CASSSTDWGGNTEAFF. CDR3 in DNA: TGTGCCAGCAGTTCCACTGACTGGGGGGGGAACACTGAAGCTTTCTTT.

The rearrangement uses TRBV25-1 and TRBJ1-4; D gene uncertain. CDR1 and CDR2 from the germline V gene are MGHDK and SYGVNS. Trimming shortened V by 3 bases and J by 0 bases, and 8 bases separated the two germline ends. The CDR3 has 15 residues. The CDR3 DNA reads TGTGCCAGCAGTGATCGGGGTGCAACTAATGAAAAACTGTTTTTT. Protein: CASSDRGATNEKLFF.

The CDR3 protein is CAWKREGVETQYF. The CDR3 DNA sequence: TGTGCCTGGAAGCGGGAGGGAGTAGAGACCCAGTACTTC. The V gene is TRBV30, the J gene TRBJ2-5, with TRBD2 identical over 10 bases. Germline V gives CDR1 GTSNPN, CDR2 SVGIG (reference sequence). With 4 bases clipped from V and 4 bases from J, the junction kept 3 bases outside the gene matches. This CDR3 has 13 residues.

The chain carries TRBV11-2 and TRBJ2-3; no clear D. Germline V gene sequence: CDR1 SGHAT, CDR2 FQNNGV. The CDR3 sequence is 14 residues long. With 0 bases removed from V and 4 bases from J, the gap between germline ends came to 8 bases. CDR3 coding DNA: TGTGCCAGCAGCTTAGATCAAAGCCCAGATACGCAGTATTTT. Translated: CASSLDQSPDTQYF.

As concerns this clone: At one of its ends the junction is not consistent with the germline gene, which may arise from a read error. The genes are TRBV29-1 and TRBJ2-4; D may be TRBD2 (6 bases). Germline-derived CDR1 and CDR2 are SQVTM and ANQGSEA. The CDR3 runs to 13 residues. The CDR3 sequence: CSVDLLAKNSQYF. The CDR3 coding sequence is TGCAGCGTTGACTTACTAGCCAAAAACAGTCAGTACTTC. Drawing the rest from reference TRBV29-1 and TRBJ2-4, the complete variable domain is SAVISQKPSRDICQRGTSLTIQCQVDSQVTMMFWYRQQPGQSLTLIATANQGSEATYESGFVIDKFPISRPNLTFSTLTVSNMSPEDSSIYLCSVDLLAKNSQYFGAGTRLSVL.

The rearrangement links TRBV28 to TRBJ1-1; possible D gene TRBD1, 5 bases. This CDR3 is built from 13 residues. V was cut by 4 bases and J by 5 bases, with 11 bases left in between. Looked up from germline, CDR1 is MDHEN and CDR2 is SYDVKM. The CDR3 region is CASSWGGRTEAFF. For the CDR3, the DNA is TGTGCCAGCAGTTGGGGCGGGAGGACTGAAGCTTTCTTT.

This clone has only a few counts. The chain is built from TRBV19 and TRBJ1-1; weak D call: TRBD1 (6 bases). Germline V gene lookup returns CDR1 LNHDA and CDR2 SQIVND (reference sequence). The V end was cut by 3 bases, the J end by 1 base, with 15 bases between. The CDR3 length is 16 residues. The CDR3 sequence is CASSILVGHQNTEAFF. CDR3 DNA: TGTGCCAGTAGTATTCTAGTGGGACATCAGAACACTGAAGCTTTCTTT.

In nucleotides, the CDR3 is TGTGCCACGCCGTCTACAGGGACTGAAGCTTTCTTT. As protein: CATPSTGTEAFF. The chain uses TRBV10-3 and TRBJ1-1, with D possibly TRBD1 on 6 matching bases. The germline CDR1 and CDR2 sequences are ENHRY and SYGVKD. There are 12 residues in the CDR3. Deletions cut 10 bases from V and 5 bases from J, with 14 bases between.

The V call is TRBV28, the J call TRBJ1-2, with 9 positions matching TRBD1. J was trimmed by 6 bases and V by 6 bases; bases with no gene match: 5. The CDR3 runs 13 residues. Germline V CDR1 and CDR2: MDHEN, SYDVKM. CDR3: CASRRGQGNGYTF. Written as DNA, the CDR3 is TGTGCCAGCAGAAGAGGACAGGGGAATGGCTACACCTTC.

The gene calls are TRBV6-1 and TRBJ1-1; no clear D gene. The CDR3 is 15 residues long. V lost 7 bases, J lost 5 bases, and 20 bases lay in between. The V gene's germline CDR1 is MNHNS and CDR2 SASEGT. The CDR3: CASMPPRPGRTEAFF. In DNA form, the CDR3 reads TGTGCCAGCATGCCCCCCCGTCCGGGTCGGACTGAAGCTTTCTTT.

The chain uses TRBV7-3 and TRBJ2-3; 7 bases line up with TRBD2. With V trimmed by 2 bases and J by 4 bases, 6 bases remained unmatched. Looked up from germline, CDR1 is SGHTA and CDR2 is FQGTGA. The CDR3 covers 15 residues. CDR3 sequence: CASSLGGRTPDTQYF. In nucleotides, the CDR3 is TGTGCCAGCAGCTTAGGCGGGAGAACCCCAGATACGCAGTATTTT.

The chain couples TRBV5-1 to TRBJ2-3; weak D call: TRBD2 (6 bases). The germline gives CDR1 SGHRS, CDR2 YFSETQ. The V gene lost 3 bases and the J gene lost 4 bases, with 12 bases spanning the gap. The CDR3 is made up of 14 amino acids. CDR3 DNA sequence: TGCGCCAGCAGCTCGGTGGGAGGCTCAGATACGCAGTATTTT. It is translated as CASSSVGGSDTQYF.

The chain uses TRBV6-1 and TRBJ1-1, with a weak D call TRBD1 (5 bases). V lost 2 bases to trimming and J lost 12 bases, with 13 bases between them. This CDR3 is built from 12 residues. Germline lookup yields CDR1 MNHNS and CDR2 SASEGT. The CDR3 here is CASSELAGRSFF. In nucleotides, the CDR3 is TGTGCCAGCAGTGAACTGGCAGGGAGGTCTTTCTTT.

This clone turned up a few times. The V call is TRBV5-4, the J call TRBJ2-2; 10 bases are shared with TRBD2. This CDR3 is built from 14 residues. V shed 7 bases and J 5 bases; nucleotides not matched to a gene: 5. Looked up from germline, CDR1 is SGHNT and CDR2 is YYREEE (reference sequence). This CDR3 is CASRASGSTGELFF. The CDR3 DNA is TGTGCCAGCCGAGCTAGCGGGAGTACCGGGGAGCTGTTTTTT.

V is TRBV28 and J is TRBJ1-5; weak D call: TRBD1 (5 bases). Germline V gene data show CDR1 as MDHEN and CDR2 as SYDVKM. The ends were cut back, 3 bases at V and 4 bases at J, with 10 bases in the middle. The CDR3 loop spans 14 amino acids. CDR3 protein: CASSFGAANQPQHF. CDR3 bases: TGTGCCAGCAGTTTTGGGGCTGCGAATCAGCCCCAGCATTTT.

For this clone: The junction departs from the called germline gene at one end, perhaps through a read error. This chain links TRBV7-9 with TRBJ2-5, with 7 bases fitting TRBD1. The length of the CDR3 is 16 residues. CDR1 SEHNR and CDR2 FQNEAQ come from the germline V gene (reference sequence). The CDR3 is CSSSPDRAYRLETQYF. CDR3 bases: TGTTCCAGCAGCCCAGACAGGGCGTATCGCTTAGAGACCCAGTACTTC.

This rearrangement joins TRBV2 to TRBJ1-4, with a possible D match to TRBD1 (6 bases). This CDR3 is 12 amino acids long. Between the trimmed V and J ends, which lost 4 bases and 8 bases, there was a span of 8 bases. Germline assignment: CDR1 SNHLY and CDR2 FYNNEI. The CDR3 region is CASSGQVEKLFF. As DNA, the CDR3 is TGTGCCAGCAGTGGACAGGTAGAAAAACTGTTTTTT.

This clone was counted a few times. The CDR3 coding sequence is TGTGCCAGCAGCTTAGGGACAGGGTCAGAGACCCAGTACTTC. It encodes CASSLGTGSETQYF. The J gene is TRBJ2-5, the V gene TRBV7-9, with TRBD1 matching 8 bases. The germline V gene encodes CDR1 SEHNR and CDR2 FQNEAQ (reference sequence). This CDR3 region has 14 residues. J gave up 4 bases and V 1 base, and 2 bases lay outside the gene matches.

The genes are TRBV15 and TRBJ1-5; D is possibly TRBD1 (5 bases). Per the germline V gene, CDR1 is LNHNV and CDR2 is YYDKDF (reference sequence). Trimming stripped 4 bases from V and 6 bases from J, with 13 bases between. CDR3 length: 14 residues. Here the CDR3 reads CATSTPGAVQPQHF. In nucleotides, the CDR3 is TGTGCCACCAGCACCCCTGGGGCAGTTCAGCCCCAGCATTTT.

The rearrangement joins TRBV21-1 to TRBJ2-7; TRBD1, the table's D call, lacks a check against the DNA. TRBV21-1 is reported as a pseudogene. This CDR3 is built from 20 residues. The CDR3 sequence is CASSKALRKTDSKTSYEQYV. The CDR3 DNA follows: TGTGCCAGCAGCAAAGCGCTCCGTAAGACGGACAGTAAGACCTCCTACGAGCAGTACGTC.

This clone was seen only a few times. The CDR3 DNA reads as TGTGCCAGCAGCTTGCAATACGATTATGGGCACAATGAGCAGTTCTTC. The encoded protein is CASSLQYDYGHNEQFF. The rearrangement joins TRBV5-8 to TRBJ2-1; D gene unclear. Germline V gene sequence: CDR1 SGHTS, CDR2 YDEGEE. This CDR3 contains 16 residues. Trimming cost V 1 base and J 5 bases, with 16 bases left between them.

The chain combines TRBV28 with TRBJ2-7, with D perhaps TRBD1 (5 bases). The CDR3 contains 14 residues. V was trimmed by 2 bases and J by 5 bases, leaving 13 bases between them. Germline V CDR1 and CDR2: MDHEN, SYDVKM. DNA of the CDR3: TGTGCCAGCAGTTTAAGGGCAGGGTGGGACGAGCAGTACTTC. It yields the protein CASSLRAGWDEQYF.

J is TRBJ1-2 and V is TRBV5-4; perhaps TRBD1 as D (6 bases). This CDR3 is built from 12 residues. From germline, CDR1 is SGHNT and CDR2 YYREEE (reference sequence). Trimming removed 4 bases at V and 5 bases at J, with 9 bases between. CDR3 protein: CASSPDSYGYTF. CDR3 in DNA: TGTGCCAGCAGCCCGGACAGTTATGGCTACACCTTC.

The chain uses TRBV5-1 and TRBJ1-2; D gene uncertain. Looked up from germline, CDR1 is SGHRS and CDR2 is YFSETQ. The CDR3 loop spans 17 amino acids. Between the trimmed V and J ends, which lost 2 bases and 0 bases, there was a span of 17 bases. The CDR3 DNA is TGCGCCAGCAGCTTACCGACTCCGGGAACTTCTAACTATGGCTACACCTTC. Protein: CASSLPTPGTSNYGYTF.

This clone was seen a single time. The chain joins TRBV18 to TRBJ2-7, with a tentative D call TRBD1 (6 bases). V was trimmed by 3 bases and J by 2 bases, leaving 11 bases between them. Germline CDR1 and CDR2: KGHSH and LQKENI. The CDR3 is 14 amino acids. CDR3 coding DNA: TGTGCCAGCTCACCGGGGGCCGGAACCTACGAGCAGTACTTC. It codes for CASSPGAGTYEQYF.

V gene TRBV2 combines with J gene TRBJ1-5; TRBD1 matches 7 bases. Trimming removed 6 bases from V and 7 bases from J; junction bases left unmatched: 15. CDR3 size: 16 residues. From germline, CDR1 is SNHLY and CDR2 FYNNEI. The CDR3 sequence is CASRKLDRELDQPQHF. The CDR3, as DNA: TGTGCCAGCAGAAAACTCGACAGGGAATTGGACCAGCCCCAGCATTTT.